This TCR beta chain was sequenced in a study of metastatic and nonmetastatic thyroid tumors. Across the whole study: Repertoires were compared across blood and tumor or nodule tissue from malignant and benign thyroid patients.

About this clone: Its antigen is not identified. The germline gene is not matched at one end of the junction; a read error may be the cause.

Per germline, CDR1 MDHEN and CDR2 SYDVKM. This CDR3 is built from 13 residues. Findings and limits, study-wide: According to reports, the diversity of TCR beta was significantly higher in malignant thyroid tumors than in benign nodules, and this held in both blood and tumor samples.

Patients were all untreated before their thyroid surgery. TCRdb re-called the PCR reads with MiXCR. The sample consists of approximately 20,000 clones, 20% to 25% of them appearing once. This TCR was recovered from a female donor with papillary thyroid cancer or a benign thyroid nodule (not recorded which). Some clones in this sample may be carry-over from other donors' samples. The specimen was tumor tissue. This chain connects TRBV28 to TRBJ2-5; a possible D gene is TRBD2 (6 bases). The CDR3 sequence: CACRVGGVETQYF. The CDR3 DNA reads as TGTGCCTGCAGAGTAGGCGGGGTAGAGACCCAGTACTTC. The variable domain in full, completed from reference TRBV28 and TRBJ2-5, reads DVKVTQSSRYLVKRTGEKVFLECVQDMDHENMFWYRQDPGLGLRLIYFSYDVKMKEKGDIPEGYSVSREKKERFSLILESASTNQTSMYLCACRVGGVETQYFGPGTRLLVL.